The 15 T cell receptor beta chains presented below share a single source sample, sequenced in a study of tumor and adjacent non-tumor tissue in lung cancer. RNA was extracted from bulk tissue without any cell sorting. Three rounds of nested PCR, following a modified ARM-PCR protocol, produced the TCRbeta library. TCRdb reprocessed the multiplex PCR reads via MiXCR and lists one record per CDR3 protein. Of more than 85,000 distinct CDR3 sequences listed, 84% are singletons. The sequenced sample was lung tumor tissue. These TCRs come from a man in his 70s with non-small cell lung cancer.

The chain carries TRBV7-3 and TRBJ2-1; D gene ambiguous. This CDR3 is 13 amino acids long. V shed 5 bases and J shed 5 bases, with 10 bases lying between them. Germline V gene data show CDR1 as SGHTA and CDR2 as FQGTGA. The CDR3 sequence is CASSESNHNEQFF. CDR3 nucleotide sequence: TGTGCCAGCAGCGAGTCAAACCACAATGAGCAGTTCTTC.

V and J are TRBV28 and TRBJ1-1, with D possibly being TRBD1 (5 bases). The V gene lost 7 bases and the J gene lost 6 bases, with 18 bases spanning the gap. The CDR3 runs to 14 residues. The germline V gene encodes CDR1 MDHEN and CDR2 SYDVKM. The CDR3 protein is CASNEQEARAEAFF. CDR3 in DNA: TGTGCCAGCAATGAACAGGAGGCGAGGGCTGAAGCTTTCTTT.

With respect to this clonotype: A clone one base away is much larger, so this may be a read error. This rearrangement joins TRBV2 to TRBJ1-2; 7 nucleotides agree with TRBD1. V lost 5 bases and J lost 7; bases outside the gene matches: 10. Germline CDR1 reads SNHLY; CDR2 reads FYNNEI. CDR3 length equals 14 residues. The CDR3 protein is CASSIGVGGPGYTF. DNA for the CDR3: TGTGCCAGCAGTATTGGGGTAGGGGGCCCTGGCTACACCTTC. Combining the CDR3 with reference TRBV2 and TRBJ1-2 gives the whole variable domain EPEVTQTPSHQVTQMGQEVILRCVPISNHLYFYWYRQILGQKVEFLVSFYNNEISEKSEIFDDQFSVERPDGSNFTLKIRSTKLEDSAMYFCASSIGVGGPGYTFGSGTRLTVV.

A word on this clonotype: The junction differs from germline at one of its ends, possibly a read error. V is TRBV12-3 or TRBV12-4 and J is TRBJ2-4, with 10 bases lining up with TRBD2. CDR3 size: 13 residues. The CDR3 region is CASRAGGRNIQYF. In DNA form, the CDR3 reads TGTGCCAGCAGAGCGGGAGGGAGAAACATTCAATACTTC.

The rearrangement links TRBV4-2 to TRBJ1-1, with 12 bases identical to TRBD1. V shed 4 bases and J 0 bases; nucleotides not matched to a gene: 9. The V gene's germline CDR1 is LGHNA and CDR2 YNFKEQ. The CDR3 is made up of 18 amino acids. The CDR3 DNA follows: TGTGCCAGCAGCCTAGATCGGGGACAGGGGGCCCTGAACACTGAAGCTTTCTTT. Protein: CASSLDRGQGALNTEAFF.

Turning to this clonotype: Relative to the germline gene, one junction end is altered; a read error may explain this. This rearrangement joins TRBV29-1 to TRBJ1-4; D gene uncertain. This CDR3 has 13 amino acids. CDR1 and CDR2 (germline): SQVTM, ANQGSEA. DNA of the CDR3: TGCAGCGTCAGCGGCATTCCCCATGAAAAACAGTTTTTT. Its translation: CSVSGIPHEKQFF.

J is TRBJ2-1 and V is TRBV10-1; 8 positions match TRBD2. Germline V gives CDR1 WNHNN, CDR2 SYGVQD (reference sequence). CDR3 length equals 14 residues. DNA for the CDR3: TGCATCAGCAGCCCCCTCCGGGGGGGCTTTGAGCAGTTCTTC. This encodes CISSPLRGGFEQFF.

On this clonotype: Here the CDR3 omits its conserved ending phenylalanine or tryptophan, so a read error is the likely source. The CDR3: CASSLLTGFGYGYTI. CDR3 nucleotides: TGTGCCAGCAGTTTGTTGACAGGGTTTGGCTATGGCTACACCATT. The genes are TRBV12-3 or TRBV12-4 and TRBJ1-2; TRBD1 matches 7 bases. The CDR3 runs to 15 residues. The ends lost 3 bases at V and 4 bases at J; junction bases unmatched: 8.

A remark on this clonotype: The junction and the germline gene differ at one end; a read error may be behind it. CDR3 sequence reads: CASSLGQWVVNTETFF. The CDR3 bases are TGTGCTAGCAGTTTGGGACAATGGGTCGTGAACACTGAAACTTTCTTT. The V call is TRBV11-1, the J call TRBJ1-1; D is perhaps TRBD1 (6 bases). This CDR3 is built from 16 residues. Germline CDR1 and CDR2: SGHAT and FQDESV (reference sequence). Supplemented by reference TRBV11-1 and TRBJ1-1, the full variable domain reads EAEVAQSPRYKITEKSQAVAFWCDPISGHATLYWYRQILGQGPELLVQFQDESVVDDSQLPKDRFSAERLKGVDSTLKIQPAELGDSAMYLCASSLGQWVVNTETFFGQGTRLTVV.

Comment on this clonotype: The junction does not match germline at one end; this may be a read error. V gene TRBV5-4 combines with J gene TRBJ2-7; TRBD2 matches 9 bases. The CDR3 extends over 15 amino acids. Germline V gene data show CDR1 as SGHNT and CDR2 as YYREEE (reference sequence). CDR3 nucleotide sequence: TGTGCCGGCAGCGGCGCGGGGGGGCCGTCCTATGAGCAGTACTTC. Its protein is CAGSGAGGPSYEQYF.

A remark on this clonotype: A read error may explain this, as a much larger clone is one base away. The chain is built from TRBV24-1 and TRBJ2-3, with D hard to call. The CDR3 runs to 13 residues. Germline CDR1 is KGHDR and CDR2 is SFDVKD. The CDR3 here is CATTDSRSLTQYF. CDR3 nucleotide sequence: TGTGCCACCACTGATTCACGGTCACTGACGCAGTATTTT.

The chain uses TRBV29-1 and TRBJ2-7; no firm D call. The V end was cut by 8 bases, the J end by 1 base, with 18 bases between. From germline, CDR1 is SQVTM and CDR2 ANQGSEA. There are 14 residues in the CDR3. This CDR3 reads CSPGGYGSSYEQYF. CDR3 bases: TGCAGCCCTGGTGGATATGGATCATCCTACGAGCAGTACTTC.

The rearrangement links TRBV11-2 to TRBJ2-1; D uncertain. Germline V lookup: CDR1 SGHAT, CDR2 FQNNGV. This CDR3 comprises 15 residues. The V end lost 5 bases, the J end lost 4 bases, and 15 bases lay between the germline ends. For the CDR3, the DNA is TGTGCCAGCAGCATACAGAGCAAACCATACAATGAGCAGTTCTTC. Translating gives CASSIQSKPYNEQFF.

The genes are TRBV28 and TRBJ1-5, with D maybe TRBD1 (6 bases). Germline-derived CDR1 and CDR2 are MDHEN and SYDVKM. The CDR3 runs to 17 residues. Trimming cost V 6 bases and J 4 bases, with 22 bases left between them. The chain's CDR3 is CASRLEDRGVGNQPQHF. The CDR3 DNA reads TGTGCCAGCAGACTCGAGGACAGAGGGGTCGGTAATCAGCCCCAGCATTTT.

A word on this clonotype: This CDR3 is missing its conserved last phenylalanine or tryptophan, likely due to a read error. This sequence joins TRBV20-1 and TRBJ2-3; TRBD1 aligns across 9 bases. Germline lookup yields CDR1 DFQATT and CDR2 SNEGSKA (reference sequence). The CDR3 has 15 amino acids. CDR3 region: CSAGLGTGRRDMQYS. The CDR3 nucleotides read TGCAGTGCTGGACTCGGGACAGGGCGTAGGGATATGCAGTATTCT.